The 5 T cell receptor beta chains in this list originate from one sample, sequenced in a study of cytomegalovirus exposure and HLA in healthy donors. PCR involved 60 Vbeta and 13 Jbeta primers. Some clones are missing from TCRdb's copy, which holds only in-frame ones; the method was immunoSEQ multiplex PCR. Counted here are some 67,000 clones, about four fifths occurring once; the ten biggest clones make up 2.5% to 3%. The sequencing sample was made of PBMCs. The receptors come from a woman between 25 and 40 years old in good health and CMV-seronegative.

V usage is TRBV14 and J usage is TRBJ2-7; D is possibly TRBD1 (5 bases). V was clipped by 4 bases and J by 0 bases, with 16 bases between them. Germline CDR1 SGHDN, CDR2 FVKESK. This CDR3 is built from 16 residues. The CDR3 DNA sequence: TGTGCCAGCAGCCCAGGTCGGCAGGGCGGCTCCTACGAGCAGTACTTC. Translation gives CASSPGRQGGSYEQYF.

This clone has only a few counts. The sample holds other DNA sequences that translate to the same CDR3. The chain recombines TRBV28 with TRBJ2-1; D not resolved. Looked up from germline, CDR1 is MDHEN and CDR2 is SYDVKM. Trimming cost V 6 bases and J 0 bases, with 9 bases left between them. This CDR3 is built from 14 residues. In nucleotides, the CDR3 is TGTGCCAGCAGCTCCCCGAGCTCCTACAATGAGCAGTTCTTC. Translated: CASSSPSSYNEQFF.

The gene calls are TRBV19 and TRBJ2-5; D gene unclear. The CDR3 totals 13 residues. Germline V gene sequence: CDR1 LNHDA, CDR2 SQIVND (reference sequence). Trimming took 5 bases from V and 2 from J, leaving 9 bases between them. The CDR3 is CASSLARQETQYF. The CDR3 DNA is TGTGCCAGTAGTCTGGCGCGGCAAGAGACCCAGTACTTC.

The chain is built from TRBV7-2 and TRBJ2-1, with D perhaps matching TRBD1 (5 bases). From germline, CDR1 is SGHTA and CDR2 FQGNSA. The germline V and J ends were trimmed by 2 bases and 0 bases, with 17 bases remaining between them. This CDR3 region has 18 residues. The CDR3 nucleotides read TGTGCCAGCAGCTTACCAGGACACCCACCCCGCTCCTACAATGAGCAGTTCTTC. It encodes CASSLPGHPPRSYNEQFF.

The V and J genes are TRBV6-1 and TRBJ1-5, with 9 positions matching TRBD1. The CDR3 has 14 amino acids. V shed 10 bases and J 6 bases; nucleotides not matched to a gene: 10. From germline, CDR1 is MNHNS and CDR2 SASEGT. CDR3 DNA sequence: TGTGCCACTGGACAGGGGACCTTCGTTCAGCCCCAGCATTTT. As protein: CATGQGTFVQPQHF.